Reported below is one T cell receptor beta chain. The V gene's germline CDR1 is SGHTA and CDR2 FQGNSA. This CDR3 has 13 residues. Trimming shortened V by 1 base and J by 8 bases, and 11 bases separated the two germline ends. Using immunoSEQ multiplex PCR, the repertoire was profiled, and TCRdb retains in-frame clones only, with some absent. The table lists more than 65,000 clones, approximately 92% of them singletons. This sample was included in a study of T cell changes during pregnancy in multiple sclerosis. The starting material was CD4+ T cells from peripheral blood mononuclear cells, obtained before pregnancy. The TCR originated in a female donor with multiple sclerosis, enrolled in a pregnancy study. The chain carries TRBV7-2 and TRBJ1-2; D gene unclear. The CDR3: CASSLEALIGYTF. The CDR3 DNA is TGTGCCAGCAGCTTAGAAGCCCTCATCGGCTACACCTTC.